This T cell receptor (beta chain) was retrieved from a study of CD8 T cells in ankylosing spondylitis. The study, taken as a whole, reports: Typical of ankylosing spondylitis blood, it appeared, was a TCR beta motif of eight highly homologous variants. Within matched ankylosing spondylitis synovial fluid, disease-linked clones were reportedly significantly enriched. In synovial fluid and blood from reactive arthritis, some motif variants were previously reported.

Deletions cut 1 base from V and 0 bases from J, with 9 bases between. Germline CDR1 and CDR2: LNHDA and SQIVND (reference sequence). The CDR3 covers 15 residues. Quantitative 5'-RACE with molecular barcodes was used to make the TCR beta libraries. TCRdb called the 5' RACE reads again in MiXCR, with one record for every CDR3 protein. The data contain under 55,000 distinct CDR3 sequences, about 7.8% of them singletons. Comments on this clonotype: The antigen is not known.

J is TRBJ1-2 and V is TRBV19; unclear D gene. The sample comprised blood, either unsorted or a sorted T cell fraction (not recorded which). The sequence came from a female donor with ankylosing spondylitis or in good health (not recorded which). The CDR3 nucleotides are TGTGCCAGTAGTATAGCCACAGCTTCTAACTATGGCTACACCTTC. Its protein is CASSIATASNYGYTF.